This T cell receptor (beta chain) originates from a study of T cells in Graves' hyperthyroidism and ophthalmopathy. This clonotype came up many times. At one end, the junction sequence differs from germline, possibly due to a read error. This CDR3 is 15 amino acids long. CDR1 SEHNR and CDR2 FQNEAQ come from the germline V gene (reference sequence). Template material for amplifying TCR beta CDR3 regions consisted of RNA transcripts. Primed by the HTBI set, a first-round RT-PCR was run on the TCR CDR3. TCRdb ran MiXCR on the multiplex PCR reads and lists one entry per CDR3 protein. The data contain around 720,000 distinct CDR3 sequences, just over 35% of them seen just once; the ten biggest clones take up around 30%.

Sequences were obtained from blood. The sequence came from a woman between 40 and 50 years old with Graves' hyperthyroidism. V gene TRBV7-9 combines with J gene TRBJ2-7; no clear D. The CDR3: CASSLTSWLNYEQYF. The CDR3 DNA reads as TGCGCCAGCAGCCTGACCTCGTGGCTGAACTACGAGCAGTACTTC.